The clone carrying this TCR beta chain was seen many times. TCRdb called clones again from the PCR reads with MiXCR. The table has tens of thousands of clones, about 18% seen once. This record comes from a study of metastatic and nonmetastatic thyroid tumors. All patients reached thyroid surgery having received no treatment beforehand. V was shortened by 2 bases and J by 0 bases, with 10 bases between the two germline ends. The CDR3 length is 15 residues. CDR1 and CDR2 (germline): MNHEY, SVGAGI. The receptor was isolated from a female donor with papillary thyroid cancer or a benign thyroid nodule (not recorded which). Some clones in this sample may be carry-over from other donors' samples. The sample comprised blood. The rearrangement joins TRBV6-5 to TRBJ2-5, with D possibly TRBD2 on 6 matching bases. This CDR3 is CASSYMRGHQETQYF. In DNA, the CDR3 is TGTGCCAGCAGTTACATGCGGGGTCACCAAGAGACCCAGTACTTC.